This TCR beta chain stems from a study of cytomegalovirus exposure and HLA in healthy donors. Study-wide results and limits: Indistinguishability led to the exclusion of some V segments, TRBV6-2 and TRBV6-3 included. Most CMV-associated TCR beta chains appeared HLA-restricted in a later analysis.

PCR was performed using 60 Vbeta and 13 Jbeta primers. Sequencing used immunoSEQ multiplex PCR; TCRdb keeps in-frame clones, though not all of them. The sample has around 230,000 clones; around 80% are singletons. This CDR3 is built from 15 residues. From germline, CDR1 is SGHNT and CDR2 YYREEE (reference sequence). The ends lost 3 bases at V and 6 bases at J; junction bases unmatched: 2. As to this clone: Its matching antigen is unknown.

The chain links TRBV5-4 to TRBJ2-1; the match to TRBD2 covers 14 bases. Sequencing input: PBMCs. This TCR came from a boy aged 5-17 years in good health and CMV-seronegative. CDR3 region: CASSSGLAGANEQFF. The CDR3 DNA reads TGTGCCAGCAGCTCGGGACTAGCGGGGGCCAATGAGCAGTTCTTC.